This T cell receptor (beta chain) originates from a study of blood T cells in healthy people across ages. PCR was performed a second time for roughly 6 to 12 cycles using a sample-barcoded 5' primer and a J-beta primer mix. TCRdb re-called the 5' RACE reads with MiXCR, one entry per CDR3 protein. The sample gives about 1.5 million distinct CDR3 sequences, around 40% of which show up once; less than 5% is in the top ten. General study results and limits: Lack of knowledge of donor CMV status possibly confounded expanded clonotype changes.

This clonotype was observed a few times. Its antigen is as yet unknown. Healthy Russian Caucasian donors spanned ages about 6 to 90 years. Every participating donor contributed 7.5 to 10 milliliters of peripheral blood through a draw. CDR3 size: 15 residues. The V gene's germline CDR1 is SGHTA and CDR2 FQGNSA. J lost 7 bases, V lost 2 bases, and 6 bases had no gene match. V usage is TRBV7-2 and J usage is TRBJ1-4, with 8 bases that match TRBD1. Sequenced input: blood. The TCR comes from a young woman in good health. CDR3 amino acids: CASSLSGGGGEKLFF. CDR3 nucleotides: TGTGCCAGCAGCTTATCAGGGGGCGGCGGTGAAAAACTGTTTTTT.